At least ten counts were recorded for the clone carrying this T cell receptor (beta chain). The sample originates from a study of blood T cell repertoires in COVID-19. Study-level background: Samples of COVID-19 (acute and convalescent) were obtained from the United States, Italy and Spain.

In the original analysis: Amplification of reference gene primers was used by the study to estimate nucleated cell counts. Sequencing used immunoSEQ multiplex PCR; TCRdb keeps in-frame clones, though not all of them. For V, J and clone size, that table is used; D and trimming come from the DNA. The table lists approximately 110,000 clones, 85% of them singletons. The CDR3 sequence is 12 residues long. V lost 2 bases and J 9 bases, leaving 11 bases between the germline ends. CDR1 GTSNPN and CDR2 SVGIG come from the germline V gene (reference sequence). The sample consisted of peripheral blood. The sequence was obtained from a human donor in a cohort sampled during active COVID-19. The rearrangement links TRBV30 to TRBJ1-5; D may be TRBD1 (5 bases). CDR3 sequence: CAWSWDRGPQHF. The CDR3, as DNA: TGTGCCTGGAGTTGGGATAGGGGGCCCCAGCATTTT.